This paragraph reports one T cell receptor beta chain. In the original processing: Estimation of nucleated cell counts relied on the amplification of reference gene primers. Here immunoSEQ multiplex PCR was the method, and the copy in TCRdb shows in-frame clones only, minus some. V, J and clone size derive from that table, while D and trimming were established from the DNA sequence. In the table there are about 81,000 clones, over 75% of which are singletons. Trimming shortened V by 1 base and J by 3 bases, and 22 bases separated the two germline ends. CDR1 and CDR2 from the germline V gene are SGHTA and FQGNSA. The CDR3 extends over 18 amino acids. The sample originates from a study of blood T cell repertoires in COVID-19. At the level of the study: Whether acute or convalescent, the COVID-19 samples came from the United States, Italy and Spain. PBMCs, B-cell-depleted T cells, or T cells were the source of the cDNA or gDNA that made up the material.

This sequence was found in a man between 65 and 85 years old with acute or convalescent COVID-19. The chain has TRBV7-2 and TRBJ2-7; tentative D call: TRBD2 (7 bases). Sequencing was carried out using peripheral blood. The CDR3 sequence: CASSLVAAGDNGFYEQYF. In DNA form, the CDR3 reads TGTGCCAGCAGCTTAGTAGCGGCGGGGGACAACGGGTTCTACGAGCAGTACTTC.